A single sample is the source of the 18 T cell receptor beta chains below, sequenced in a study of regulatory T cells in long-lasting Graves disease. Construction of TCR beta libraries relied on iRepertoire HTBI primers and on Arm-PCR targeting CDR3 regions. TCRdb used MiXCR to reprocess the multiplex PCR reads, holding one entry per CDR3 protein. The repertoire holds 400,000 to 500,000 distinct CDR3 sequences, with around 20% as singletons. Time point meaning: persistent/refractory GD, antithyroid drugs over 5 years with positive TRAb. TCR sequences were obtained from RNA taken from PBMCs. Sequencing used peripheral blood mononuclear cells (PBMCs), obtained when the disease was refractory, from a patient treated with antithyroid drugs. The receptors were gathered from a female donor with Graves disease.

Many counts were recorded for this clonotype. Germline is not matched at one junction end, which may reflect a read error. The chain has TRBV2 and TRBJ2-5; D is undetermined. The CDR3 totals 13 residues. Germline V gives CDR1 SNHLY, CDR2 FYNNEI. CDR3 loop: CATNAGTQEPQYF. DNA of the CDR3: TGTGCCACCAATGCCGGAACCCAAGAGCCCCAGTACTTC. Full variable domain (missing parts from reference TRBV2 and TRBJ2-5): EPEVTQTPSHQVTQMGQEVILRCVPISNHLYFYWYRQILGQKVEFLVSFYNNEISEKSEIFDDQFSVERPDGSNFTLKIRSTKLEDSAMYFCATNAGTQEPQYFGPGTRLLVL.

This clonotype was observed many times. The V call is TRBV7-3, the J call TRBJ2-1; 9 nucleotides align to TRBD1. The germline V gene encodes CDR1 SGHTA and CDR2 FQGTGA. The CDR3 totals 17 residues. V lost 5 bases, J lost 9 bases, and 17 bases stayed unmatched. This CDR3 is CASSIGLGTGISGEQFF. The DNA of the CDR3 is TGTGCCAGCAGCATTGGCCTCGGGACAGGGATCAGCGGTGAGCAGTTCTTC.

The genes are TRBV2 and TRBJ2-1, with 8 positions matching TRBD1. J gave up 4 bases and V 5 bases, and 4 bases lay outside the gene matches. The CDR3 is 14 amino acids. Germline values: CDR1 SNHLY, CDR2 FYNNEI. CDR3 nucleotides: TGTGCCAGCAGTCGGACAGGGAGTTACAATGAGCAGTTCTTC. Encoded protein: CASSRTGSYNEQFF.

This clonotype was detected ten times or more. J is TRBJ1-6 and V is TRBV5-6; D unresolved. This CDR3 spans 10 amino acids. Germline CDR1 is SGHDT and CDR2 is YYEEEE. V lost 10 bases, J lost 13 bases, and 12 bases lay in between. In nucleotides, the CDR3 is TGTGCCGTGGACGTTTCCCCCCTCCACTTT. Translating gives CAVDVSPLHF.

This clonotype was counted a few times. V and J are TRBV11-1 and TRBJ2-5; 8 positions match TRBD1. Looked up from germline, CDR1 is SGHAT and CDR2 is FQDESV (reference sequence). The CDR3 length is 15 residues. V shed 3 bases, J shed 5 bases, and the junction held 8 bases outside the gene matches. The CDR3 nucleotides are TGTGCCAGCAGCTTCGCGGGGACAGGAGGTGAGACCCAGTACTTC. Translated, it gives CASSFAGTGGETQYF.

There are many counts of this clonotype. The V call is TRBV28, the J call TRBJ1-5, with 7 bases that match TRBD1. Unmatched junction bases numbered 2, after V lost 2 bases and J lost 1 base. Looked up from germline, CDR1 is MDHEN and CDR2 is SYDVKM. The CDR3 totals 15 residues. The CDR3 sequence: CASSLTGESNQPQHF. The DNA for the CDR3 is TGTGCCAGCAGTTTAACAGGGGAAAGCAATCAGCCCCAGCATTTT.

The sample holds many counts of this clonotype. The V gene is TRBV6-5, the J gene TRBJ2-7; 7 bases match TRBD2. The CDR3 runs to 15 residues. In germline, CDR1 is MNHEY, CDR2 SVGAGI. J was trimmed by 4 bases and V by 1 base; bases with no gene match: 7. The DNA for the CDR3 is TGTGCCAGCAGTTACTGGGGGGGAGGGGAGTACGAGCAGTACTTC. Translation: CASSYWGGGEYEQYF.

A remark on this clonotype: One base away lies a much larger clone, so this may be a sequencing read error. V and J are TRBV4-1 and TRBJ2-7; D ambiguous. This CDR3 has 15 residues. CDR1 and CDR2 from the germline V gene are MGHRA and YSYEKL. V lost 0 bases and J lost 2, with 11 bases in between. The CDR3 is CASSQELAEAYEQYF. In DNA form, the CDR3 reads TGCGCCAGCAGCCAAGAGCTGGCGGAAGCCTACGAGCAGTACTTC.

The table lists this clonotype with many counts. The chain uses TRBV24-1 and TRBJ2-5; D uncertain. There are 12 residues in the CDR3. Germline values: CDR1 KGHDR, CDR2 SFDVKD. V lost 1 base and J lost 5, with 4 bases in between. The CDR3 DNA follows: TGTGCCACCAGTGATTTCCGCGAGACCCAGTACTTC. Residues: CATSDFRETQYF.

This clonotype was counted ten times or more. The rearrangement links TRBV18 to TRBJ1-2; D unclear. V was pared by 1 base and J by 8 bases, with 8 bases between. The CDR3 totals 12 residues. The germline CDR1 and CDR2 sequences are KGHSH and LQKENI. The chain's CDR3 is CASSPRRGGYTF. In DNA, the CDR3 is TGTGCCAGCTCACCACGGCGGGGAGGCTACACCTTC.

The sample holds many counts of this clonotype. V is TRBV28 and J is TRBJ1-1; D not certain. Germline V gene sequence: CDR1 MDHEN, CDR2 SYDVKM. The length of the CDR3 is 16 residues. Trimming took 5 bases from V and 1 from J, leaving 17 bases between them. CDR3 sequence: CASSRPRGIQNTEAFF. The DNA for the CDR3 is TGTGCCAGCAGTAGGCCTCGGGGAATCCAGAACACTGAAGCTTTCTTT.

This chain connects TRBV20-1 to TRBJ2-2; a weak D match, TRBD2 (6 bases). Looked up from germline, CDR1 is DFQATT and CDR2 is SNEGSKA (reference sequence). The CDR3 extends over 14 amino acids. V shed 6 bases and J shed 7 bases, with 18 bases lying between them. The CDR3 spells CSAEGGALRGELFF. In nucleotides, the CDR3 is TGCAGTGCGGAGGGTGGGGCCCTCCGCGGGGAGCTGTTTTTT.

This sequence joins TRBV5-1 and TRBJ2-5, with D possibly called TRBD1 or TRBD2 (5 bases each). The germline CDR1 and CDR2 sequences are SGHRS and YFSETQ. Trimming took off 3 bases at V and 6 bases at J, with 12 bases between the two ends. The CDR3 is 13 amino acids. CDR3 DNA: TGCGCCAGCAGCTACTCAGGGACGCAGACCCAGTACTTC. This codes for CASSYSGTQTQYF.

At least ten counts were recorded for this clonotype. The chain employs TRBV29-1 and TRBJ2-3; 10 positions match TRBD2. The germline V gene encodes CDR1 SQVTM and CDR2 ANQGSEA. The ends lost 1 base at V and 3 bases at J; junction bases unmatched: 4. This CDR3 has 15 residues. CDR3 nucleotides: TGCAGCGTTGAAGTACCTAGCGGGAGAACAGATACGCAGTATTTT. This encodes CSVEVPSGRTDTQYF.

Only a few counts were recorded for this clonotype. The chain couples TRBV18 to TRBJ2-5; D is possibly TRBD1 or TRBD2 (5 bases each). Deletions cut 6 bases from V and 5 bases from J, with 13 bases between. CDR1 KGHSH and CDR2 LQKENI come from the germline V gene. The CDR3 is 13 residues long. In nucleotides, the CDR3 is TGTGCCAGCTCTCCCGGGACCCACGAGACCCAGTACTTC. Translation gives CASSPGTHETQYF.

This clonotype was seen only a few times. This chain uses TRBV20-1 with TRBJ2-2, with TRBD2 identical over 9 bases. The CDR3 spans 16 residues. Germline loops: CDR1 DFQATT, CDR2 SNEGSKA (reference sequence). The J segment lost 0 bases and the V segment lost 0 bases, leaving 2 bases of the junction unmatched. In DNA form, the CDR3 reads TGCAGTGCTAGAGAACGGACTAGCGCGAACACCGGGGAGCTGTTTTTT. Encoded protein: CSARERTSANTGELFF.

The V call is TRBV4-1, the J call TRBJ2-7, with D perhaps matching TRBD2 (6 bases). The CDR3 has 14 amino acids. CDR1 and CDR2 from the germline V gene are MGHRA and YSYEKL. V dropped 2 bases and J dropped 6 bases, with 14 bases sitting between them. The CDR3 DNA reads as TGCGCCAGCAGCCAAATAGGGGCGGGGCGCGAGCAGTACTTC. Translation: CASSQIGAGREQYF.

Many counts were recorded for this clonotype. The chain employs TRBV10-1 and TRBJ1-1, with TRBD1 matching 7 bases. In germline, CDR1 is WNHNN, CDR2 SYGVQD (reference sequence). With V trimmed by 2 bases and J by 1 base, 7 bases remained unmatched. CDR3 length equals 16 residues. CDR3 coding DNA: TGCGCCAGCAGTGAGAGGGGGCAGTCAGGGAACACTGAAGCTTTCTTT. This codes for CASSERGQSGNTEAFF.